This entry features one T cell receptor (beta chain) sequence. CDR1 and CDR2 from the germline V gene are SGHRS and YFSETQ. The CDR3 sequence is 16 residues long. The V end was cut by 4 bases, the J end by 1 base, with 14 bases between. The data were obtained in a study of shared clonotypes between healthy human individuals. This table comes from immunoSEQ multiplex PCR, and its TCRdb copy is limited to in-frame clones, with some not included. The table shows roughly 640,000 clones, with approximately 97% occurring only once. The chain combines TRBV5-1 with TRBJ2-2; the D gene is possibly TRBD2 (6 bases). This receptor was obtained from a woman aged 25-40 years in good health. The sequenced material came from naive CD4+ T cells sorted from blood. Sample subset: CD45RA+ positively selected. The CDR3 spells CASSLLSGVNTGELFF. The CDR3 DNA reads as TGCGCCAGCAGCCTCCTTAGCGGCGTGAACACCGGGGAGCTGTTTTTT.